These 12 T cell receptor beta chains came from one sample sequenced in a study of blood T cell repertoires in COVID-19 (dated by TCRdb to between 2020 and 2021). Preparation of the library involved the immunoSEQ multiplex PCR assay. TCRdb carries this immuneACCESS record with in-frame sequences only. Its versions omit some clonotypes, under half of them owing to an unresolved V gene in the studies checked, with the rest unexplained. This sample has about 320,000 clones in its table, and 87% of those were observed once. Jointly, the top ten make up 8.5% to 10% of the sample. The specimen sequenced was PBMCs or T cells enriched from blood (not recorded which). Receptors were obtained from a woman under 30 who had recovered from COVID-19.

In DNA, the CDR3 is TGTGCCAGCAGCCAATCGGACAGGGATGGTGAAAAACTGTTTTTT. Its protein is CASSQSDRDGEKLFF. The chain carries TRBV28 and TRBJ1-4; 8 bases are a match to TRBD1. Trimming at V came to 6 bases and at J to 7 bases, leaving 10 bases not matched to a gene. Germline CDR1 is MDHEN and CDR2 is SYDVKM. The CDR3 extends over 15 amino acids.

V gene TRBV5-1 combines with J gene TRBJ2-1; perhaps TRBD2 as D (5 bases). Germline CDR1 SGHRS, CDR2 YFSETQ. The CDR3 sequence is 14 residues long. V shed 1 base and J shed 5 bases, with 10 bases lying between them. The CDR3 spells CASSLWRVDNEQFF. CDR3 nucleotides: TGCGCCAGCAGCTTGTGGCGGGTGGACAATGAGCAGTTCTTC.

The chain couples TRBV28 to TRBJ2-7; D possibly corresponds to TRBD2 (7 bases). In germline, CDR1 is MDHEN, CDR2 SYDVKM. The CDR3 is made up of 20 amino acids. Trimming removed 6 bases from V and 3 bases from J, with 33 bases in between. CDR3 protein: CASSPGVNRDRRLADYEQYF. The CDR3 DNA sequence: TGTGCCAGCAGCCCAGGAGTTAACAGGGATCGGAGGCTAGCGGACTACGAGCAGTACTTC.

The chain uses TRBV6-1 and TRBJ2-1, with 10 bases identical to TRBD2. Per the germline V gene, CDR1 is MNHNS and CDR2 is SASEGT. This CDR3 region has 15 residues. The J segment lost 2 bases and the V segment lost 3 bases, leaving 1 base of the junction unmatched. The CDR3 DNA sequence: TGTGCCAGCAGTGATAGCGGGAGGACCTACAATGAGCAGTTCTTC. Its protein product is CASSDSGRTYNEQFF.

The chain recombines TRBV30 with TRBJ2-3; TRBD1 agrees at 7 bases. The CDR3 extends over 14 amino acids. The V gene end was trimmed by 2 bases and the J gene end by 2 bases; junction bases not matched to a gene: 4. The germline gives CDR1 GTSNPN, CDR2 SVGIG (reference sequence). CDR3 in DNA: TGTGCCTGGAGTACAGGGGTGACCACAGATACGCAGTATTTT. Translating gives CAWSTGVTTDTQYF.

This CDR3 is CASSLGLAGYNEQFF. The DNA of the CDR3 is TGTGCCAGCAGCTTAGGGCTAGCGGGTTACAATGAGCAGTTCTTC. This chain connects TRBV11-3 to TRBJ2-1, with 8 bases lining up with TRBD2. Germline V lookup: CDR1 SGHNT, CDR2 YENEEA. The CDR3 runs 15 residues. V lost 1 base to trimming and J lost 4 bases; unmatched junction nucleotides: 3.

This chain links TRBV9 with TRBJ2-3, with TRBD2 matching 7 bases. Germline CDR1 reads SGDLS; CDR2 reads YYNGEE. Trimming removed 3 bases from V and 2 bases from J; junction bases left unmatched: 6. This CDR3 region has 15 residues. CDR3 amino acids: CASSERDYTTDTQYF. The CDR3 bases are TGTGCCAGCAGCGAGCGGGACTACACCACAGATACGCAGTATTTT.

The genes are TRBV7-9 and TRBJ2-3; 10 positions agree with TRBD1. CDR1 is SEHNR, CDR2 FQNEAQ, per germline (reference sequence). Trimming cost V 5 bases and J 0 bases; bases outside gene matches: 2. The CDR3 loop spans 15 amino acids. The CDR3 DNA follows: TGTGCCAGCAGCCGACAGGGGGCCAGCACAGATACGCAGTATTTT. Translating gives CASSRQGASTDTQYF.

This sequence joins TRBV28 and TRBJ1-1, with 7 positions matching TRBD1. The CDR3 length is 17 residues. The germline V gene encodes CDR1 MDHEN and CDR2 SYDVKM. V lost 8 bases and J lost 3; bases outside the gene matches: 18. This CDR3 is CASRFQGGGLVDTEAFF. The CDR3, as DNA: TGTGCCAGCCGCTTCCAGGGGGGAGGATTGGTGGACACTGAAGCTTTCTTT. Full variable domain (outside the CDR3, taken from reference TRBV28 and TRBJ1-1): DVKVTQSSRYLVKRTGEKVFLECVQDMDHENMFWYRQDPGLGLRLIYFSYDVKMKEKGDIPEGYSVSREKKERFSLILESASTNQTSMYLCASRFQGGGLVDTEAFFGQGTRLTVV.

DNA of the CDR3: TGTGCCACCAGCAGAGAAGGTGGGGCTGGGGATGGCTACACCTTC. Amino acid sequence: CATSREGGAGDGYTF. The chain recombines TRBV15 with TRBJ1-2; possible D gene TRBD1, 5 bases. V lost 0 bases and J 6 bases, leaving 14 bases between the germline ends. The CDR3 spans 15 residues. Germline lookup yields CDR1 LNHNV and CDR2 YYDKDF (reference sequence).

The chain links TRBV28 to TRBJ2-5; TRBD2 agrees at 8 bases. This CDR3 is 15 amino acids long. V shed 7 bases and J 2 bases; nucleotides not matched to a gene: 9. CDR1 and CDR2 from the germline V gene are MDHEN and SYDVKM. DNA of the CDR3: TGTGCCAGCATCCCCGGGGGGGCCACTCAAGAGACCCAGTACTTC. It is translated as CASIPGGATQETQYF.

This chain uses TRBV5-1 with TRBJ1-1, with a weak D call TRBD1 (5 bases). Germline values: CDR1 SGHRS, CDR2 YFSETQ. The CDR3 is 14 amino acids. V was trimmed by 6 bases and J by 1 base, leaving 13 bases between them. The CDR3 coding sequence is TGCGCCAGCACCAGGACAAACTCGAACACTGAAGCTTTCTTT. Protein product: CASTRTNSNTEAFF.